A selection of T cell receptor beta chains follows, all from one sample in a study of T cell responses to AZD1222 COVID-19 vaccine. TCRdb keeps only in-frame clones here, not all; method: immunoSEQ multiplex PCR. The table shows under 150,000 clones, with approximately 83% occurring only once. The specimen was peripheral blood, collected on day 0 of MenACWY control vaccination. The receptors were sampled from an adult in good health. Each CDR3 is given with its conserved first and last residue. The D gene is left open where the match is weak. Clone size appears in some rows only: once, few, many, or a class for an expanded clone.

V gene	J gene	clone size	D gene	CDR3 protein	CDR3 DNA
TRBV10-2	TRBJ2-4	few	TRBD2	CASSVGLAGGLAKNIQYF	TGCGCCAGCAGTGTAGGACTAGCGGGGGGGCTAGCCAAAAACATTCAGTACTTC
TRBV5-1	TRBJ1-2	NA	NA	CASSLGGGSLSGGYTF	TGCGCCAGCAGCTTGGGCGGAGGGTCTCTATCGGGTGGCTACACCTTC
TRBV29-1	TRBJ1-1	NA	NA	CSAAGRTPNTEAFF	TGCAGCGCCGCAGGACGGACGCCGAACACTGAAGCTTTCTTT
TRBV5-1	TRBJ1-6	NA	NA	CASSLRQAYNSPLHF	TGCGCCAGCAGCCTCAGACAGGCGTATAATTCACCCCTCCACTTT
TRBV3-1/TRBV3-2	TRBJ2-7	NA	NA	CASSSPLRPYEQYF	TGTGCCAGCAGCAGCCCCCTTAGGCCCTACGAGCAGTACTTC
TRBV6-6	TRBJ2-3	few	NA	CASSLRGRNLFTDTQYF	TGTGCCAGCAGTCTCCGCGGACGTAACCTTTTCACAGATACGCAGTATTTT
TRBV3-1/TRBV3-2	TRBJ2-5	NA	TRBD1	CARVTGVETQYF	TGTGCCAGAGTGACAGGGGTTGAGACCCAGTACTTC
TRBV10-3	TRBJ1-5	NA	NA	CAISGTALQPQHF	TGTGCCATCAGCGGGACGGCCCTTCAGCCCCAGCATTTT
TRBV6-5	TRBJ2-4	NA	NA	CASRDPGRDIQYF	TGTGCCAGCAGGGATCCGGGACGAGACATTCAGTACTTC
TRBV7-2	TRBJ2-3	NA	NA	CASSLGTRGDTQYF	TGTGCCAGCAGCTTAGGAACTAGGGGGGATACGCAGTATTTT
TRBV7-2	TRBJ2-2	NA	NA	CASSRTGSATGELFF	TGTGCCAGCAGTCGTACAGGCAGCGCAACCGGGGAGCTGTTTTTT
TRBV7-2	TRBJ2-7	NA	NA	CASSSSDGKSSYEQYF	TGTGCCAGCAGCTCCTCGGACGGGAAGAGCTCCTACGAGCAGTACTTC
TRBV7-9	TRBJ1-6	NA	NA	CASSLESGIRNSPLHF	TGTGCCAGCAGCTTAGAAAGCGGAATCCGGAATTCACCCCTCCACTTT
TRBV7-2	TRBJ1-4	NA	NA	CASSSYRDKNEKLFF	TGTGCCAGCAGCTCCTACCGGGACAAAAATGAAAAACTGTTTTTT
TRBV12-5	TRBJ2-7	NA	TRBD1	CASRPVQRGTGANSYEQYF	TGTGCTAGTAGACCAGTTCAAAGGGGGACAGGGGCGAACTCCTACGAGCAGTACTTC
TRBV7-2	TRBJ2-1	NA	TRBD2	CASSLVGLAGEKFF	TGTGCCAGCAGCTTAGTTGGACTAGCGGGGGAGAAGTTCTTC
TRBV30	TRBJ1-1	NA	NA	CAWSVRSTNTEAFF	TGTGCCTGGAGTGTAAGGAGCACAAACACTGAAGCTTTCTTT
TRBV2	TRBJ1-2	NA	TRBD1	CATLGGSYYGYTF	TGTGCCACTTTAGGGGGCAGCTACTATGGCTACACCTTC
TRBV7-2	TRBJ2-2	NA	TRBD1	CASSSQGATGELFF	TGTGCCAGCAGCTCTCAGGGGGCCACCGGGGAGCTGTTTTTT
TRBV11-2	TRBJ2-1	NA	TRBD2	CASSLGLNNEQFF	TGTGCCAGCAGCTTGGGACTAAACAATGAGCAGTTCTTC
TRBV3-1/TRBV3-2	TRBJ1-4	NA	NA	CASSLLTGLPATNEKLFF	TGTGCCAGCAGCCTCCTAACCGGGTTACCTGCAACTAATGAAAAACTGTTTTTT
TRBV5-4	TRBJ1-2	few	NA	CASSLVGEGAGYTF	TGTGCCAGCAGCTTGGTGGGAGAGGGCGCGGGCTACACCTTC
TRBV11-3	TRBJ2-2	NA	TRBD1	CASSLGQPTGELFF	TGTGCCAGCAGTTTGGGACAGCCCACCGGGGAGCTGTTTTTT
TRBV6-2/TRBV6-3	TRBJ2-7	few	NA	CASSYQGYRAYYEQYF	TGTGCCAGCAGTTATCAAGGGTACAGGGCTTACTACGAGCAGTACTTC
TRBV20-1	TRBJ2-7	NA	NA	CSASGSGGSYEQYF	TGCAGTGCTAGTGGGTCTGGGGGATCCTACGAGCAGTACTTC
TRBV7-9	TRBJ2-1	NA	TRBD2	CASSSGTSGGPYKQFF	TGTGCCAGCAGCTCTGGGACTAGCGGGGGGCCCTATAAGCAGTTCTTC
TRBV5-4	TRBJ2-3	NA	TRBD1	CASSHRGRTDTQYF	TGTGCCAGCAGCCACAGGGGGCGGACAGATACGCAGTATTTT
TRBV5-1	TRBJ1-6	NA	NA	CASSLEEGSPLHF	TGCGCCAGCAGCTTGGAGGAGGGTTCACCCCTCCACTTT
TRBV28	TRBJ1-2	NA	NA	CASSTTGSRYGYTF	TGTGCCAGCAGTACCACAGGCAGCCGCTATGGCTACACCTTC
TRBV4-1	TRBJ2-7	NA	NA	CASSQVTNAAYEQYF	TGCGCCAGCAGCCAAGTAACTAACGCCGCCTACGAGCAGTACTTC
TRBV20-1	TRBJ2-5	NA	TRBD2	CSASPGLAGGRDQYF	TGCAGTGCTAGTCCCGGACTAGCGGGGGGGCGGGACCAGTACTTC
TRBV11-2	TRBJ2-1	once	TRBD1	CASSLTGQGDYNEQFF	TGTGCCAGCAGTTTAACGGGGCAGGGGGATTACAATGAGCAGTTCTTC
TRBV11-2	TRBJ1-4	once	NA	CASSFQKGDIGRANEKLFF	TGTGCCAGCAGCTTCCAAAAGGGAGACATCGGTCGGGCAAATGAAAAACTGTTTTTT
TRBV12-3/TRBV12-4	TRBJ2-7	once	NA	CASREGLDYEQYF	TGTGCCAGCAGGGAGGGACTGGACTACGAGCAGTACTTC
TRBV6-6	TRBJ1-5	NA	TRBD1	CASSSREQGAGQPQHF	TGTGCCAGCAGTTCCCGGGAACAGGGGGCGGGTCAGCCCCAGCATTTT
TRBV6-5	TRBJ1-1	NA	NA	CASSRDMSNTEAFF	TGTGCCAGCAGCCGGGACATGTCGAACACTGAAGCTTTCTTT
TRBV11-2	TRBJ2-7	NA	TRBD2	CASSSFGGRGGYEQYF	TGTGCCAGCAGCTCTTTTGGGGGACGGGGGGGCTACGAGCAGTACTTC